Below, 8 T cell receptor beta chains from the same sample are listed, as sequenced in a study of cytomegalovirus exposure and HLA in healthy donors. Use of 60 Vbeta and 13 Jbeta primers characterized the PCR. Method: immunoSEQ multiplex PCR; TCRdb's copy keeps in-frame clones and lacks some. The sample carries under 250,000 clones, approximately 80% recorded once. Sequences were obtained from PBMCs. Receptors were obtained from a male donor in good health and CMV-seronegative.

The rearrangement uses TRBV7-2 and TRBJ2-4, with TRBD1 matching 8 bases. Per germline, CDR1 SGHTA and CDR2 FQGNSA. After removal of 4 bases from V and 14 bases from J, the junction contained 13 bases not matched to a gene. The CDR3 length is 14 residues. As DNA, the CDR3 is TGTGCCAGCAGCTCATACACCGGGACAGGAGGGGAGTACTTC. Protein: CASSSYTGTGGEYF.

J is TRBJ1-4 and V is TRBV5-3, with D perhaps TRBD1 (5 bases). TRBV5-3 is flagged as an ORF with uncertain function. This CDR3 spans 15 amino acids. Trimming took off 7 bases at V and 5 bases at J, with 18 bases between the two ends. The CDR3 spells CARRAWTIENEKLFF. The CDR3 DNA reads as TGTGCCAGACGGGCTTGGACAATAGAAAATGAAAAACTGTTTTTT.

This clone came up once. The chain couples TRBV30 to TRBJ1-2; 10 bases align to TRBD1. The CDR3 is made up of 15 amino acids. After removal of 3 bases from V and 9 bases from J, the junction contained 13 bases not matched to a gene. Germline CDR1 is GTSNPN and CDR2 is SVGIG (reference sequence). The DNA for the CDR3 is TGTGCCTGGAGCCTAGCCGGAGACAGGGGGCGACGCTACACCTTC. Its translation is CAWSLAGDRGRRYTF.

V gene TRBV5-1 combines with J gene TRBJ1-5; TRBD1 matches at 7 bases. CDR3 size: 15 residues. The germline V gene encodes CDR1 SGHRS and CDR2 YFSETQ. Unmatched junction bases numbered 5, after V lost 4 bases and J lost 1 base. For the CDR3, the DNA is TGCGCCAGCAGCCTAACAGGGGAAAGCAATCAGCCCCAGCATTTT. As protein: CASSLTGESNQPQHF.

For the CDR3, the DNA is TGCAGCGTTGGGGAGGGCCCCAATCAGCCCCAGCATTTT. As protein: CSVGEGPNQPQHF. The rearrangement uses TRBV29-1 and TRBJ1-5; D is unclear. CDR1 is SQVTM, CDR2 ANQGSEA, per germline. Trimming removed 4 bases from V and 3 bases from J, with 10 bases in between. The CDR3 has 13 amino acids.

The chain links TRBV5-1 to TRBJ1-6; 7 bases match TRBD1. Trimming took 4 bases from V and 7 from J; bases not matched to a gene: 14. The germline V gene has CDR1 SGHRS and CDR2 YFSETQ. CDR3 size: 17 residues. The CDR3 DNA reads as TGCGCCAGCAGCCCCTCCGGGAGGGGGCGAGCCAATTCACCCCTCCACTTT. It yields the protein CASSPSGRGRANSPLHF.

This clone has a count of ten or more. This CDR3 reads CASSLANNQETQYF. The CDR3 region has the DNA TGCGCCAGCAGCTTGGCGAACAACCAAGAGACCCAGTACTTC. The rearrangement joins TRBV5-1 to TRBJ2-5, with unresolved D. V lost 0 bases and J 0 bases, leaving 6 bases between the germline ends. The length of the CDR3 is 14 residues. The V gene's germline CDR1 is SGHRS and CDR2 YFSETQ.

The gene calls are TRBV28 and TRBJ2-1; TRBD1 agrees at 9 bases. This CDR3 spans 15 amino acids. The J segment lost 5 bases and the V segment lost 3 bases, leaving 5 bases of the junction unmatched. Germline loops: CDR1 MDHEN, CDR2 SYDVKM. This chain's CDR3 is CASSFSGTGNNEQFF. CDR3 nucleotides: TGTGCCAGCAGTTTCTCCGGGACAGGGAACAATGAGCAGTTCTTC.